This T cell receptor (beta chain) was obtained from a study of human T cells and chemical hapten exposure. At the level of the study: DPC at 2% was the sensitizing agent, placed on approximately 2 cm by approximately 2 cm of upper inner arm skin. In the approximately 26-week study, patients were dosed weekly with diphenylcyclopropenone on the scalp throughout.

Per germline, CDR1 MDHEN and CDR2 SYDVKM. The CDR3 is 17 residues long. The ends lost 7 bases at V and 3 bases at J; junction bases unmatched: 15. Ten or more counts support this clonotype. Individual cDNA molecules received unique molecular identifiers in the library. Via MiXCR, TCRdb re-called the RACE reads, giving one row per CDR3 protein. Among some 57,000 distinct CDR3 sequences listed, 8.5% to 10% were seen once. Time point: pre-sensitization, week 0. Treatment: therapeutic diphenylcyclopropenone sensitization with weekly scalp DPC. Unseparated into fractions, whole blood served as the source from which total RNA was extracted.

This sequence was found in a woman aged 25 to 39 with alopecia areata. Some clones in this sample may be carry-over from other donors' samples. V and J are TRBV28 and TRBJ1-1, with 9 bases lining up with TRBD1. This material consisted of whole blood, taken in connection with sensitization to the hapten diphenylcyclopropenone (DPC). This chain's CDR3 is CASMLVPGQGPDTEAFF. The CDR3 coding sequence is TGTGCCAGCATGTTAGTACCGGGACAGGGCCCCGACACTGAAGCTTTCTTT.